This is a list of T cell receptor beta chains from one sample in a study of T cell clonotyping in hematopoietic cell transplantation. Some clones are missing from TCRdb's copy, which holds only in-frame ones; the method was immunoSEQ multiplex PCR. The table lists about 16,000 clones, roughly nine tenths of them singletons, with 2.7% in the top ten. Sequenced sample: peripheral blood mononuclear cells. All receptors derive from a man aged 50-60 years in good health. Some clones in this sample may be carry-over from other donors' samples. Each CDR3 is given with its conserved first and last residue. Fields, in order: clone size, J gene, V gene, D gene, CDR3 DNA, CDR3 protein. The D gene is left open where the match is weak. Clone size, where shown, is once, few, many, or a class for clones that have expanded.

>.|TRBJ2-2|TRBV7-2|TRBD2
TGTGCCAGCAGCTTAGGCCTAGCGGGGACCGGGGAGCTGTTTTTT
CASSLGLAGTGELFF
>.|TRBJ2-3|TRBV6-4|TRBD2
TGTGCCAGCAGTCTCAGCGGGGGGGCCACAGATACGCAGTATTTT
CASSLSGGATDTQYF
>.|TRBJ2-7|TRBV4-2|.
TGTGCCAGCAGCCAAGCAGACGGGAAAGGGAACTACGAGCAGTACTTC
CASSQADGKGNYEQYF
>.|TRBJ1-6|TRBV28|.
TGTGCCAGCAGTTCCTCCCTGACGGCATATAATTCACCCCTCCACTTT
CASSSSLTAYNSPLHF
>.|TRBJ1-2|TRBV28|TRBD1
TGTGCCAGCAGCCCCGCTTTGTGGACAGGGGCTAACGACTACACCTTC
CASSPALWTGANDYTF
>.|TRBJ1-2|TRBV9|.
TGTGCCAGCAGCGGGGCTAACTATGGCTACACCTTC
CASSGANYGYTF
>.|TRBJ1-3|TRBV6-5|.
TGTGCCAGCAGTTACTCGGGCCGAGGAAACACCATATATTTT
CASSYSGRGNTIYF
>.|TRBJ1-1|TRBV19|.
TGTGCCAGTAGCCGTACAGGGACGGACACTGAAGCTTTCTTT
CASSRTGTDTEAFF
>few|TRBJ1-6|TRBV6-1|.
TGTGCCAGCAGTGCCGTGATCTTCCACTTT
CASSAVIFHF
>.|TRBJ2-7|TRBV5-1|TRBD2
TGCGCCAGCAGCTTGCCTGGGGGGGAGAGCGAGCAGTACTTC
CASSLPGGESEQYF
>.|TRBJ1-2|TRBV30|.
TGTGCCTGGGACAACAGGGTTTCTAACTATGGCTACACCTTC
CAWDNRVSNYGYTF
>.|TRBJ2-7|TRBV29-1|.
TGCAGCGTTGATCGGGCCGGCCCTGGTCTCTACGAGCAGTACTTC
CSVDRAGPGLYEQYF
>.|TRBJ1-2|TRBV28|.
TGTGCCAGCAGACCAGGACGGTACTATGGCTACACCTTC
CASRPGRYYGYTF
>.|TRBJ2-7|TRBV5-1|TRBD1
TGCGCCTGCGCCGGGACAGGTTCCTACGAGCAGTACTTC
CACAGTGSYEQYF
>.|TRBJ2-3|TRBV28|.
TGTGCCAGCAGTTTTTGGTCCCAGCGGGGCACAGATACGCAGTATTTT
CASSFWSQRGTDTQYF
>once|TRBJ1-1|TRBV29-1|.
TGCAGCGTTGTGGAGGTGAGGTTGGGGGACACTGAAGCTTTCTTT
CSVVEVRLGDTEAFF
>.|TRBJ2-7|TRBV30|.
TGTGCCTGGAGTGCCTTAGGGGACGAGCAGTACTTC
CAWSALGDEQYF
>.|TRBJ1-3|TRBV28|.
TGTGCCAGCAGTTTATGGGGGGGTGCTGGAAACACCATATATTTT
CASSLWGGAGNTIYF
>.|TRBJ1-1|TRBV5-1|.
TGCGCCAGCACAACGGGGGTAGGCACTGAAGCTTTCTTT
CASTTGVGTEAFF
>.|TRBJ2-2|TRBV19|TRBD1
TGTGCCAGTAGTAAGGGACAGATAACCGGGGAGCTGTTTTTT
CASSKGQITGELFF
>.|TRBJ1-5|TRBV4-1|.
TGCGCCAGCAGCCAAGGTACGAAAACAGTCCAGCCCCAGCATTTT
CASSQGTKTVQPQHF
>.|TRBJ2-7|TRBV29-1|.
TGCAGCGTCGGGACCCACTCTTACGAGCAGTACTTC
CSVGTHSYEQYF
>.|TRBJ1-3|TRBV6-5|.
TGTGCCAGCAGGTCCACCTCTGAAGGAAACACCATATATTTT
CASRSTSEGNTIYF
>.|TRBJ1-5|TRBV2|.
TGTGCCAGCGGTGGGCATGGTCAGCCCCAGCATTTT
CASGGHGQPQHF
>.|TRBJ2-4|TRBV29-1|.
TGCAGCGTTGAAGAGACAGGAGTAAACATTCAGTACTTC
CSVEETGVNIQYF
>.|TRBJ2-5|TRBV11-3|TRBD1
TGTGCCAGCAGCCCCCGGACAGGGGAAGAGACCCAGTACTTC
CASSPRTGEETQYF
>.|TRBJ2-7|TRBV5-5|.
TGTGCCAGCAGCTTGTTGGTGAGCTCCTACGAGCAGTACTTC
CASSLLVSSYEQYF
>.|TRBJ1-4|TRBV25-1|.
TGTGCCAGCAGTGAATGGGGCAGGGGAGATGAAAAACTGTTTTTT
CASSEWGRGDEKLFF
>.|TRBJ2-2|TRBV5-1|.
TGCGCCAGCAGCTTGGTGTCAGTCGCGAACACCGGGGAGCTGTTTTTT
CASSLVSVANTGELFF
>.|TRBJ1-2|TRBV9|.
TGTGCCAGCAGCGAACGGGGATCATATGGCTACACCTTC
CASSERGSYGYTF
>.|TRBJ1-5|TRBV7-8|.
TGTGCCAGCAGCCCTACTCGGGCAGCTAATCAGCCCCAGCATTTT
CASSPTRAANQPQHF
>.|TRBJ1-2|TRBV28|.
TGTGCCAGCAGTTTAGGAGGATTACACTATGGCTACACCTTC
CASSLGGLHYGYTF
>.|TRBJ1-4|TRBV28|TRBD1
TGTGCCAGCAGCACCGGGACAGGGGGCATAAAACTGTTTTTT
CASSTGTGGIKLFF
>.|TRBJ2-7|TRBV6-1|.
TGTGCCAGCAGTGAAGTGTCGGATGACTTCTCCTACGAGCAGTACTTC
CASSEVSDDFSYEQYF
>once|TRBJ1-5|TRBV6-6|TRBD1
TGTGCCAGCAGTGACTCCCGACAGGGCGGAAATCAGCCCCAGCATTTT
CASSDSRQGGNQPQHF
>.|TRBJ2-1|TRBV9|TRBD2
TGTGCCAGCAGCGTGGATCTAGCGGGGGCAATTACCTACAATGAGCAGTTCTTC
CASSVDLAGAITYNEQFF
>.|TRBJ2-3|TRBV7-2|.
TGTGCCAGCAGCAAAAGTGCAGATACGCAGTATTTT
CASSKSADTQYF